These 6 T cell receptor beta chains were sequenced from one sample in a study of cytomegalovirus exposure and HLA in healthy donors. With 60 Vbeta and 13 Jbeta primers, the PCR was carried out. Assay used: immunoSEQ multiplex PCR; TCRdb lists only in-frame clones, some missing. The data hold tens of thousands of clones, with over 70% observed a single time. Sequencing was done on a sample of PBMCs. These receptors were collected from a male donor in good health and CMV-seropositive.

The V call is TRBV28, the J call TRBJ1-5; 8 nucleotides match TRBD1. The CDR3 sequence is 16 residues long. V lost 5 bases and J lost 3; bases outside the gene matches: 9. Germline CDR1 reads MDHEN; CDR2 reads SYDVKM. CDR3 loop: CASSPGTGIDNQPQHF. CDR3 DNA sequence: TGTGCCAGCAGTCCGGGGACAGGAATTGACAATCAGCCCCAGCATTTT.

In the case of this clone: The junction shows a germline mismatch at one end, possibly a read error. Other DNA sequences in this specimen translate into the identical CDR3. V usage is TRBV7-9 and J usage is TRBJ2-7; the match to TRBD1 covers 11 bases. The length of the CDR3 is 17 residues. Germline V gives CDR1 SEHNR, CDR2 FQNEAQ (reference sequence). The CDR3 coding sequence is TGCGCCAGCAGCCGGGGGACAGGGGGGCTTCAGTCCTACGAGCAGTACTTC. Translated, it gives CASSRGTGGLQSYEQYF.

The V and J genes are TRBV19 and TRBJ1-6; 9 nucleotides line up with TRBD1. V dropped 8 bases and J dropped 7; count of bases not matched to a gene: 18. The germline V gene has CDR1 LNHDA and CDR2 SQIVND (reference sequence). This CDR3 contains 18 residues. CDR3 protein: CASSAGTGKGLSNSPLHF. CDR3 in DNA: TGTGCCAGTTCAGCCGGGACAGGGAAGGGCTTGAGCAATTCACCCCTCCACTTT.

The CDR3 bases are TGTGCCAGCAGCCAAGGCACTCCCGTCCAGCCCCAGCATTTT. Protein: CASSQGTPVQPQHF. The chain couples TRBV4-2 to TRBJ1-5; D gene unclear. This CDR3 is 14 amino acids long. Trimming cost V 1 base and J 7 bases, with 11 bases left between them. Germline CDR1 is LGHNA and CDR2 is YNFKEQ.

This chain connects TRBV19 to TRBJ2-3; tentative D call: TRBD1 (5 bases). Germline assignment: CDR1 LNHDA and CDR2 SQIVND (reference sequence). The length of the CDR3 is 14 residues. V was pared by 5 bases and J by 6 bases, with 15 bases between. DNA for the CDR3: TGTGCCAGTAGTCTCTGGGGCGTCATGGATACGCAGTATTTT. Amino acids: CASSLWGVMDTQYF.

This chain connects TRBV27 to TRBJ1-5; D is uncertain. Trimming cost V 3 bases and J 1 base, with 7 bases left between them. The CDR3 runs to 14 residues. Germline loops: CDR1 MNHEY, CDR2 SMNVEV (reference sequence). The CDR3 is CASSLAGSNQPQHF. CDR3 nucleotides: TGTGCCAGCAGTTTGGCGGGAAGCAATCAGCCCCAGCATTTT.